The 32 T cell receptor beta chains in this list originate from one sample, sequenced in a study of T cell changes during pregnancy in multiple sclerosis. Only in-frame clones appear in the TCRdb table, and some are missing; sequencing was by immunoSEQ multiplex PCR. The sample yields roughly 110,000 clones, around 93% seen once. Sample: peripheral blood, taken in the third trimester of pregnancy. These receptors originate from a female donor in good health, enrolled as a control in a pregnancy study.

This rearrangement joins TRBV27 to TRBJ2-2, with D perhaps TRBD1 (5 bases). CDR1 is MNHEY and CDR2 is SMNVEV in the germline V gene (reference sequence). The CDR3 has 13 amino acids. The V and J ends lost 5 bases and 5 bases respectively, with 9 bases between them. The DNA of the CDR3 is TGTGCCAGCAGTCCTGGGGCGACCGGGGAGCTGTTTTTT. As protein: CASSPGATGELFF.

V and J are TRBV18 and TRBJ1-2, with D perhaps matching TRBD1 (5 bases). V gave up 6 bases and J gave up 1 base, with 15 bases separating them. The germline V gene encodes CDR1 KGHSH and CDR2 LQKENI. CDR3 length equals 15 residues. The CDR3 DNA is TGTGCCAGCTCGACGGGTTCGACAGTTAACTATGGCTACACCTTC. Residues: CASSTGSTVNYGYTF.

V is TRBV4-2 and J is TRBJ2-1, with TRBD2 matching over 9 bases. After removal of 0 bases from V and 6 bases from J, the junction contained 6 bases not matched to a gene. Germline values: CDR1 LGHNA, CDR2 YNFKEQ. The CDR3 length is 16 residues. CDR3 DNA sequence: TGTGCCAGCAGCCAAGATGGCGGCGGGGGGGCCAATGAGCAGTTCTTC. Protein product: CASSQDGGGGANEQFF.

This chain links TRBV6-6 with TRBJ2-3, with TRBD1 matching 7 bases. The CDR3 consists of 15 residues. J gave up 4 bases and V 6 bases, and 10 bases lay outside the gene matches. The germline V gene has CDR1 MNHNY and CDR2 SVGAGI (reference sequence). As DNA, the CDR3 is TGTGCCAGCAGACCGGGACAGTCGATGGCAGATACGCAGTATTTT. Its translation: CASRPGQSMADTQYF.

V usage is TRBV6-1 and J usage is TRBJ2-3; 10 bases match TRBD2. Per germline, CDR1 MNHNS and CDR2 SASEGT. The length of the CDR3 is 16 residues. The J segment lost 4 bases and the V segment lost 3 bases, leaving 7 bases of the junction unmatched. This chain's CDR3 is CASSEGTSVVADTQYF. Here the CDR3 DNA reads TGTGCCAGCAGTGAGGGGACTAGCGTCGTCGCAGATACGCAGTATTTT.

The V call is TRBV5-1, the J call TRBJ2-2; 7 bases line up with TRBD2. After removal of 2 bases from V and 3 bases from J, the junction contained 13 bases not matched to a gene. The germline V gene encodes CDR1 SGHRS and CDR2 YFSETQ. CDR3 size: 18 residues. Here the CDR3 reads CASSFVFSSGGDTGELFF. In DNA, the CDR3 is TGCGCCAGCAGCTTCGTCTTCTCTAGCGGAGGAGACACCGGGGAGCTGTTTTTT. The whole variable domain, remainder taken from reference TRBV5-1 and TRBJ2-2, is KAGVTQTPRYLIKTRGQQVTLSCSPISGHRSVSWYQQTPGQGLQFLFEYFSETQRNKGNFPGRFSGRQFSNSRSEMNVSTLELGDSALYLCASSFVFSSGGDTGELFFGEGSRLTVL.

The chain combines TRBV2 with TRBJ1-5; D not certain. Germline lookup yields CDR1 SNHLY and CDR2 FYNNEI. V lost 4 bases and J lost 0, with 10 bases in between. This CDR3 spans 15 amino acids. This CDR3 reads CASSASTYSNQPQHF. DNA for the CDR3: TGTGCCAGCAGTGCTTCTACTTATAGCAATCAGCCCCAGCATTTT.

V and J are TRBV30 and TRBJ2-6; 7 nucleotides agree with TRBD1. Germline V gene lookup returns CDR1 GTSNPN and CDR2 SVGIG (reference sequence). CDR3 length: 17 amino acids. The J segment lost 4 bases and the V segment lost 5 bases, leaving 14 bases of the junction unmatched. In DNA form, the CDR3 reads TGTGCCTGGGTCGACAGGGACCTGGGTTGGGGGGCCAACGTCCTGACTTTC. Encoded protein: CAWVDRDLGWGANVLTF.

The V gene is TRBV4-3, the J gene TRBJ2-3, with 9 bases aligning to TRBD1. The V segment lost 2 bases and the J segment 5 bases; nucleotides outside the gene matches: 8. There are 16 residues in the CDR3. Germline V gives CDR1 LGHNA, CDR2 YSLEER. The CDR3 reads CASSQLTGGYRDTQYF. The CDR3, as DNA: TGCGCCAGCAGCCAACTGACAGGGGGTTATAGAGATACGCAGTATTTT.

V is TRBV7-9 and J is TRBJ2-3; 11 nucleotides line up with TRBD1. The germline CDR1 and CDR2 sequences are SEHNR and FQNEAQ (reference sequence). CDR3 length: 16 amino acids. Losses at the gene ends were 5 bases for V and 2 bases for J; bases not matched to a gene: 6. CDR3 sequence reads: CASSARDRGATDTQYF. The DNA for the CDR3 is TGTGCCAGCAGCGCCCGGGACAGGGGGGCCACAGATACGCAGTATTTT.

The chain combines TRBV7-8 with TRBJ2-2; weak D call: TRBD2 (7 bases). Trimming removed 2 bases from V and 7 bases from J, with 17 bases in between. This CDR3 is 16 amino acids long. Germline assignment: CDR1 SGHVS and CDR2 FQNEAQ. CDR3 protein: CASSLLSRGGIGELFF. In DNA, the CDR3 is TGTGCCAGCAGCTTATTGTCTAGGGGGGGCATCGGGGAGCTGTTTTTT.

The rearrangement uses TRBV9 and TRBJ1-1; unclear D gene. V was pared by 0 bases and J by 0 bases, with 6 bases between. The CDR3 sequence is 14 residues long. Per germline, CDR1 SGDLS and CDR2 YYNGEE. The CDR3 sequence: CASSVDGVNTEAFF. In DNA form, the CDR3 reads TGTGCCAGCAGCGTAGACGGGGTGAACACTGAAGCTTTCTTT.

The chain employs TRBV7-9 and TRBJ2-7, with 7 bases that match TRBD1. The CDR3 spans 16 residues. From germline, CDR1 is SEHNR and CDR2 FQNEAQ (reference sequence). Losses at the gene ends were 5 bases for V and 0 bases for J; bases not matched to a gene: 10. The CDR3 sequence is CASSPTTGESSYEQYF. The CDR3 DNA is TGTGCCAGCAGCCCGACAACAGGGGAGAGCTCCTACGAGCAGTACTTC.

This clone showed up just a few times. This rearrangement joins TRBV7-2 to TRBJ1-3; the D is unclear. Trimming removed 3 bases from V and 4 bases from J, with 4 bases in between. The CDR3 contains 12 residues. Germline assignment: CDR1 SGHTA and CDR2 FQGNSA. CDR3 loop: CASSFGGNTIYF. The CDR3 DNA is TGTGCCAGCAGCTTCGGGGGAAACACCATATATTTT.

The J gene is TRBJ2-7, the V gene TRBV27, with D perhaps matching TRBD1 (5 bases). The CDR3 loop spans 18 amino acids. Trimming took 5 bases from V and 1 from J, leaving 24 bases between them. The germline gives CDR1 MNHEY, CDR2 SMNVEV (reference sequence). The CDR3 nucleotides read TGTGCCAGCAGTCAAAAAAATACAGGAGCCTATGGGTCCTACGAGCAGTACTTC. As protein: CASSQKNTGAYGSYEQYF.

The chain has TRBV7-2 and TRBJ2-5; 8 bases align to TRBD1. Losses at the gene ends were 5 bases for V and 2 bases for J; bases not matched to a gene: 4. The CDR3 spans 14 residues. In germline, CDR1 is SGHTA, CDR2 FQGNSA. The CDR3 nucleotides read TGTGCCAGCAGCGGACAGGGCCGACAAGAGACCCAGTACTTC. Residues: CASSGQGRQETQYF. The full variable domain, rest sourced from reference TRBV7-2 and TRBJ2-5, is GAGVSQSPSNKVTEKGKDVELRCDPISGHTALYWYRQSLGQGLEFLIYFQGNSAPDKSGLPSDRFSAERTGGSVSTLTIQRTQQEDSAVYLCASSGQGRQETQYFGPGTRLLVL.

The gene calls are TRBV9 and TRBJ2-7; TRBD1 matches at 7 bases. V lost 1 base and J lost 5; bases outside the gene matches: 6. Germline assignment: CDR1 SGDLS and CDR2 YYNGEE. The length of the CDR3 is 14 residues. CDR3 amino acids: CASSVRQGIDEQYF. The CDR3 nucleotides read TGTGCCAGCAGCGTACGACAGGGAATAGACGAGCAGTACTTC.

The genes are TRBV25-1 and TRBJ1-5; D is perhaps TRBD1 (6 bases). The V end was cut by 2 bases, the J end by 3 bases, with 8 bases between. Germline CDR1 reads MGHDK; CDR2 reads SYGVNS. The CDR3 spans 14 residues. CDR3 DNA sequence: TGTGCCAGCAGTGAACAGGGGTTCAATCAGCCCCAGCATTTT. It is translated as CASSEQGFNQPQHF.

This clone was counted only a few times. The CDR3 is CASIRDSGSGQPQHF. The DNA of the CDR3 is TGTGCCAGCATCAGGGACTCAGGGAGCGGTCAGCCCCAGCATTTT. The genes are TRBV2 and TRBJ1-5; maybe TRBD1 (5 bases). Germline loops: CDR1 SNHLY, CDR2 FYNNEI. The germline V and J ends were trimmed by 7 bases and 6 bases, with 19 bases remaining between them. This CDR3 spans 15 amino acids.

The CDR3 DNA is TGTGCCAGCAGCTTGGGCCAGGGATTCTACGAGCAGTACTTC. Translation gives CASSLGQGFYEQYF. J is TRBJ2-7 and V is TRBV5-6; perhaps TRBD1 as D (5 bases). Germline CDR1 is SGHDT and CDR2 is YYEEEE. This CDR3 region has 14 residues. V lost 0 bases and J lost 3, with 10 bases in between.

J is TRBJ2-7 and V is TRBV11-3; possible D gene TRBD2, 5 bases. CDR3 length: 13 amino acids. Looked up from germline, CDR1 is SGHNT and CDR2 is YENEEA. V was trimmed by 0 bases and J by 6 bases, leaving 9 bases between them. This chain's CDR3 is CASSLDRGSEQYF. The CDR3 coding sequence is TGTGCCAGCAGCTTAGATCGGGGATCCGAGCAGTACTTC.

The V and J genes are TRBV6-5 and TRBJ1-1, with 7 bases fitting TRBD1. The CDR3 loop spans 16 amino acids. Germline loops: CDR1 MNHEY, CDR2 SVGAGI. The ends lost 0 bases at V and 1 base at J; junction bases unmatched: 5. As DNA, the CDR3 is TGTGCCAGCAGTTACTCGAAGCAGGGGGGGAACACTGAAGCTTTCTTT. Protein product: CASSYSKQGGNTEAFF.

This sequence joins TRBV5-1 and TRBJ1-5, with D maybe TRBD1 (6 bases). From germline, CDR1 is SGHRS and CDR2 YFSETQ. Trimming removed 1 base at V and 9 bases at J, with 11 bases between. The CDR3 spans 13 residues. The CDR3 protein is CASSLQGSWPQHF. The CDR3 DNA sequence: TGCGCCAGCAGCTTGCAGGGGAGTTGGCCCCAGCATTTT. The full variable domain, rest sourced from reference TRBV5-1 and TRBJ1-5, is KAGVTQTPRYLIKTRGQQVTLSCSPISGHRSVSWYQQTPGQGLQFLFEYFSETQRNKGNFPGRFSGRQFSNSRSEMNVSTLELGDSALYLCASSLQGSWPQHFGDGTRLSIL.

The rearrangement links TRBV9 to TRBJ2-7, with TRBD2 as a possible D gene (7 bases). Trimming left V 0 bases short and J 4 bases short, with 17 bases between. Germline CDR1 reads SGDLS; CDR2 reads YYNGEE. CDR3 length: 16 residues. CDR3 coding DNA: TGTGCCAGCAGCGTAGGGAGGGGGGGCACCCTTTACGAGCAGTACTTC. It yields the protein CASSVGRGGTLYEQYF.

V usage is TRBV19 and J usage is TRBJ1-2; 9 bases map to TRBD1. The CDR3 runs 16 residues. The germline V gene encodes CDR1 LNHDA and CDR2 SQIVND (reference sequence). Trimming at V came to 2 bases and at J to 4 bases, leaving 8 bases not matched to a gene. CDR3 sequence: CASSITRQGGGYGYTF. In DNA form, the CDR3 reads TGTGCCAGTAGTATAACCCGACAGGGGGGAGGCTATGGCTACACCTTC.

The rearrangement joins TRBV5-4 to TRBJ1-4, with a weak D call TRBD1 (5 bases). The germline V and J ends were trimmed by 1 base and 8 bases, with 15 bases remaining between them. The germline V gene encodes CDR1 SGHNT and CDR2 YYREEE (reference sequence). The length of the CDR3 is 15 residues. Written as DNA, the CDR3 is TGTGCCAGCAGCTTGCGAGACGGGGGTGAGGAAAAACTGTTTTTT. Translating it yields CASSLRDGGEEKLFF.

The DNA of the CDR3 is TGTGCCAGCAGCCAAGGGTTTGGGAGCGGGGGCCTCACAGATACGCAGTATTTT. Translation: CASSQGFGSGGLTDTQYF. The J gene is TRBJ2-3, the V gene TRBV4-2; TRBD2 matches 8 bases. The CDR3 length is 18 residues. Unmatched junction bases numbered 11, after V lost 1 base and J lost 2 bases. Looked up from germline, CDR1 is LGHNA and CDR2 is YNFKEQ.

The CDR3 sequence is CASSTRDTGYTF. The CDR3 bases are TGTGCCAGTAGTACCCGGGACACTGGCTACACCTTC. This chain connects TRBV19 to TRBJ1-2; TRBD1 might be the D (6 bases). V gave up 4 bases and J gave up 7 bases, with 10 bases separating them. The CDR3 covers 12 residues. Germline V gene data show CDR1 as LNHDA and CDR2 as SQIVND (reference sequence).

The chain links TRBV5-1 to TRBJ2-7; 7 nucleotides match TRBD2. V was pared by 5 bases and J by 2 bases, with 7 bases of the junction left unmatched. In germline, CDR1 is SGHRS, CDR2 YFSETQ. The CDR3 length is 14 residues. For the CDR3, the DNA is TGCGCCAGCAGTTACCTGGGGGGGACCTACGAGCAGTACTTC. Its protein is CASSYLGGTYEQYF. The variable domain in full, completed from reference TRBV5-1 and TRBJ2-7, reads KAGVTQTPRYLIKTRGQQVTLSCSPISGHRSVSWYQQTPGQGLQFLFEYFSETQRNKGNFPGRFSGRQFSNSRSEMNVSTLELGDSALYLCASSYLGGTYEQYFGPGTRLTVT.

The chain is built from TRBV20-1 and TRBJ2-1; no clear D gene. Germline assignment: CDR1 DFQATT and CDR2 SNEGSKA (reference sequence). V lost 3 bases and J 8 bases, leaving 5 bases between the germline ends. The CDR3 is 10 amino acids. CDR3 amino acids: CSASRYEQFF. CDR3 coding DNA: TGCAGTGCTAGTCGTTATGAGCAGTTCTTC.

This clone has a handful of counts. V is TRBV19 and J is TRBJ1-6, with 8 bases identical to TRBD1. V was clipped by 4 bases and J by 10 bases; unmatched bases: 9. The CDR3 runs 15 residues. Germline CDR1 is LNHDA and CDR2 is SQIVND (reference sequence). The CDR3 sequence: CASSTGQGRGSPLHF. In DNA, the CDR3 is TGTGCCAGTAGTACAGGACAGGGAAGGGGCTCACCCCTCCACTTT.

The genes are TRBV7-2 and TRBJ2-2; TRBD1 agrees at 7 bases. CDR1 is SGHTA and CDR2 is FQGNSA in the germline V gene. The CDR3 contains 17 residues. V trimming: 4 bases; J trimming: 1 base; junction bases outside the gene matches: 9. The CDR3 bases are TGTGCCAGCAGCTCTCCATCCGGACAGGTGAACACCGGGGAGCTGTTTTTT. Translating it yields CASSSPSGQVNTGELFF.